This passage covers 7 T cell receptor beta chains from one sample sequenced in a study of vaccination effects on CD4 cells after COVID-19. Their antigens remain unidentified. The ViraFEST assay expanded antigen-specific CD4+ T cells with viral peptide pools before sequencing. After roughly 10 days in culture, the CD4+ T cells were isolated. All study participants received two doses of BNT162b2 or mRNA-1273 vaccine. Profiled with immunoSEQ multiplex PCR; TCRdb holds only in-frame clones, not every one. The sample records some 20,000 clones, approximately 76% being singletons. The material was CD4+ T cells from PBMCs cultured with HCoV-229E spike peptides, obtained after COVID-19 vaccination. All receptors derive from a human donor who received a COVID-19 vaccine.

The rearrangement uses TRBV24-1 and TRBJ2-1; 9 nucleotides align to TRBD1. V trimming: 5 bases; J trimming: 7 bases; junction bases outside the gene matches: 8. The CDR3 consists of 15 residues. The germline V gene encodes CDR1 KGHDR and CDR2 SFDVKD. The CDR3 is CATSATGQGLNEQFF. The DNA for the CDR3 is TGTGCCACCAGTGCTACGGGACAGGGATTGAATGAGCAGTTCTTC.

The chain has TRBV7-2 and TRBJ2-2; the D gene is possibly TRBD2 (5 bases). Germline CDR1 SGHTA, CDR2 FQGNSA. V lost 4 bases, J lost 3 bases, and 18 bases lay in between. CDR3 length equals 17 residues. In nucleotides, the CDR3 is TGTGCCAGCAGCTCCCCCCGGGGTCAGATCGACACCGGGGAGCTGTTTTTT. Translating gives CASSSPRGQIDTGELFF.

There are a few counts of this clone. The chain is built from TRBV12-3 or TRBV12-4 and TRBJ1-1; D unresolved. Deletions cut 0 bases from V and 9 bases from J, with 5 bases between. CDR3 length: 11 amino acids. CDR3 protein: CASSLARKAFF. DNA of the CDR3: TGTGCCAGCAGTTTAGCGCGGAAAGCTTTCTTT.

The chain employs TRBV11-3 and TRBJ2-4, with 12 bases aligning to TRBD1. The V gene's germline CDR1 is SGHNT and CDR2 YENEEA. The V segment lost 3 bases and the J segment 7 bases; nucleotides outside the gene matches: 4. The CDR3 loop spans 15 amino acids. In nucleotides, the CDR3 is TGTGCCAGCAGCTTGGGACAGGGGGCGCAGAACATTCAGTACTTC. Its translation is CASSLGQGAQNIQYF.

This chain uses TRBV2 with TRBJ2-3, with D possibly being TRBD2 (5 bases). The CDR3 spans 16 residues. Per germline, CDR1 SNHLY and CDR2 FYNNEI. V lost 6 bases and J 2 bases, leaving 18 bases between the germline ends. CDR3 sequence: CASRAWRTGDTDTQYF. CDR3 in DNA: TGTGCCAGCAGGGCCTGGAGGACCGGGGACACAGATACGCAGTATTTT.

The rearrangement joins TRBV19 to TRBJ2-1; D possibly corresponds to TRBD2 (6 bases). From germline, CDR1 is LNHDA and CDR2 SQIVND (reference sequence). There are 12 residues in the CDR3. Trimming left V 3 bases short and J 8 bases short, with 8 bases between. Here the CDR3 DNA reads TGTGCCAGTAGTATCCGGGGGTATGAGCAGTTCTTC. Its translation: CASSIRGYEQFF.

There are a few counts of this clone. The rearrangement links TRBV19 to TRBJ1-2; D gene ambiguous. The CDR3 spans 17 residues. Per germline, CDR1 LNHDA and CDR2 SQIVND (reference sequence). Deletions cut 5 bases from V and 2 bases from J, with 21 bases between. Written as DNA, the CDR3 is TGTGCCAGTAGTTCTGCCATAGGGAGGCGATCGAACTATGGCTACACCTTC. Amino acid sequence: CASSSAIGRRSNYGYTF.